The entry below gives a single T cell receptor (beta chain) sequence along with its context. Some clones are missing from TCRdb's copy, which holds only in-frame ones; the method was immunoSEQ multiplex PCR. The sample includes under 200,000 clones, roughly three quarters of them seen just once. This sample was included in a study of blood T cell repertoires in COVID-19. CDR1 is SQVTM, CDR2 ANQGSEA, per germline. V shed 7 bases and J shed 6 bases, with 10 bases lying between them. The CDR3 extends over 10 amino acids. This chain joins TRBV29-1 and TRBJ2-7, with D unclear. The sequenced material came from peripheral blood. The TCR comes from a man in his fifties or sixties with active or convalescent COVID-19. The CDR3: CSARMGEQYF. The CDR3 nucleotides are TGCAGCGCCAGGATGGGCGAGCAGTACTTC.